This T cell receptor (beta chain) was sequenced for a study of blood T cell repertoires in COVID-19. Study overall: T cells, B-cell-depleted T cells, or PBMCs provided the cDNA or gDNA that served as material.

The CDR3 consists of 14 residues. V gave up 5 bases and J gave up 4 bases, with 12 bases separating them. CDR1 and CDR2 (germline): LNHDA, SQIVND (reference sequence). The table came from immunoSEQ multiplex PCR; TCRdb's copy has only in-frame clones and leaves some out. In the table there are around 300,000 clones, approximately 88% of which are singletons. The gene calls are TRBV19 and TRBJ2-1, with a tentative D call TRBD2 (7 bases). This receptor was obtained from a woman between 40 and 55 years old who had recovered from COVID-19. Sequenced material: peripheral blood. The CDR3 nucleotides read TGTGCCAGTAGTTTAGGGGGGGTTTACAATGAGCAGTTCTTC. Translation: CASSLGGVYNEQFF. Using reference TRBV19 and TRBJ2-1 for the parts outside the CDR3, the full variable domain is DGGITQSPKYLFRKEGQNVTLSCEQNLNHDAMYWYRQDPGQGLRLIYYSQIVNDFQKGDIAEGYSVSREKKESFPLTVTSAQKNPTAFYLCASSLGGVYNEQFFGPGTRLTVL.